This T cell receptor (beta chain) was documented in a study of Graves' ophthalmopathy and Graves' hyperthyroidism. Trimming stripped 3 bases from V and 1 base from J, with 9 bases between. CDR3 size: 14 residues. Whole-study findings and limits: Discrimination between ophthalmopathy and stable hyperthyroidism by a 13-signature model showed roughly 88% sensitivity and roughly 81% specificity. Clonotypes were expanded in thyroid at above 0.001 frequency, and most also appeared in blood.

Investigators amplified TCR beta CDR3 regions from RNA transcripts. Investigators did first-round RT-PCR with HTBI primers, then second-round multiplex PCR. MiXCR was run by TCRdb on the multiplex PCR reads, yielding one entry per CDR3 protein. This table has about 210,000 distinct CDR3 sequences, about 32% appearing once. PBMCs originated in 10 ml of fresh peripheral blood. This clonotype is termed medium-sized. Its target is not known. Sequenced material: peripheral blood. This TCR came from a man aged 50-59 years with Graves' ophthalmopathy. The chain recombines TRBV12-3 or TRBV12-4 with TRBJ1-1, with no clear D. The CDR3: CASSFFTQNTEAFF. The CDR3 DNA reads TGTGCCAGCAGTTTTTTTACGCAGAACACTGAAGCTTTCTTT.